This T cell receptor beta chain comes out of a study of CD8 T cells in ankylosing spondylitis. TCRdb passed the 5' RACE reads through MiXCR, listing each CDR3 protein once. The repertoire holds 200,000 to 300,000 distinct CDR3 sequences, with roughly 8% as singletons. Trimming cost V 4 bases and J 8 bases, with 17 bases left between them. The CDR3 is 14 residues long. This clonotype was counted at least ten times. This chain joins TRBV12-3 or TRBV12-4 and TRBJ1-1, with unresolved D. Sequencing used blood, either unsorted or a sorted T cell fraction (not recorded which). The sequence derives from a female donor with ankylosing spondylitis or in good health (not recorded which). The CDR3 region has the DNA TGTGCCAGCAGTTGGACTGAACGGCCCTTAGAAGCTTTCTTT. This gives the protein CASSWTERPLEAFF.